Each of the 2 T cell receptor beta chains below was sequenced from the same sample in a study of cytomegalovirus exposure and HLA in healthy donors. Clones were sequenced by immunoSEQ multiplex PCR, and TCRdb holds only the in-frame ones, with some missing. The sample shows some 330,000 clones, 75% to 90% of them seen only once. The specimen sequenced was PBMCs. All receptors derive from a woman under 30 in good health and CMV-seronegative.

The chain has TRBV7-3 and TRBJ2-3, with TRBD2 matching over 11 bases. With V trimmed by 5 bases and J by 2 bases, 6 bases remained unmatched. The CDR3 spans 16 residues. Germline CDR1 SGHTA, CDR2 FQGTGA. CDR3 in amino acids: CASSILAGGSTDTQYF. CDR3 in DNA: TGTGCCAGCAGCATTCTAGCGGGAGGCTCCACAGATACGCAGTATTTT.

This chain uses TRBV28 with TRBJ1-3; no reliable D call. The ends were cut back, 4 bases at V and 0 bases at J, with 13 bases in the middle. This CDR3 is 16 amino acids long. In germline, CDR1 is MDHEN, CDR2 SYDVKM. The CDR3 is CASSSPEQLSGNTIYF. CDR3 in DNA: TGTGCCAGCAGTTCCCCGGAACAGCTCTCTGGAAACACCATATATTTT.